This T cell receptor beta chain derives from a study of OX40 agonist ivuxolimab in advanced cancers. As for the study more broadly: The costimulatory receptor OX40 (CD134) was targeted by ivuxolimab, a fully human IgG2 agonistic monoclonal antibody. Partial responses occurred in three dose-escalation patients, of whom one had hepatocellular carcinoma and two had cutaneous melanoma. The point of sequencing TCRbeta in the periphery was to test whether ivuxolimab changed TCR sequence diversity and drove clonal T-cell expansion. In the dose-escalation cohort, over 65% of patients were male, and the mean age was about 55 years, with a range of 23 to 79. Patients were allowed to have had prior anti-PD-1, anti-PD-L1 or anti-CTLA-4 therapy, and less than 45% of the dose-escalation patients had previously received checkpoint inhibitors. The monotherapy dose-escalation portion (N of about 49 patients) of the phase I ivuxolimab trial is reported in the paper. Of the roughly 54 patients in dose escalation, around 20 had hepatocellular carcinoma, roughly 15 had melanoma, 9 had renal cell carcinoma and 9 had head and neck cancer. Intravenous ivuxolimab was administered to patients every 2 weeks at six dose levels: 0.01, 0.1, 0.3, 1.5, 3 and 10 mg/kg. Here is what the overall study found, with its caveats: Low levels of normalized T-cell clonal expansion were also seen in some patients who did not respond. In the 0.1-3.0 mg/kg groups, partial responders were among the patients with the lowest normalized peripheral clonal expansion, particularly in CD8+ T cells. Clonal expansion of both CD4+ and CD8+ blood T cells was observed from baseline to week 6 at doses 0.1 to 3.0 mg/kg. On average, CD8+ T cells showed more expanded clones than CD4+ T cells after ivuxolimab. Which antigens the clonally expanded peripheral T cells were specific for was not determined.

For sequencing of the TCRbeta CDR3 region, genomic DNA was extracted from the sorted cells. TCRbeta CDR3 regions were sequenced using the immunoSEQ Assay. Not all clones reach the TCRdb copy of this immuneACCESS table, which keeps in-frame sequences only. Checked studies attribute under half of the gap to unresolved V genes and leave the rest unexplained. The sample yields roughly 63,000 clones; approximately 92% were counted once. The ten largest clones represent more than 10% of the sample. Patients with autoimmune disease history or receiving systemic immunosuppression were excluded from the trial. Peripheral blood for TCR sequencing was collected from all dose cohorts at baseline, on cycle 4 day 1, and on cycle 7 day 1. Samples were obtained from an open-label, multicenter, first-in-human phase I dose-escalation trial of ivuxolimab. The trial enrolled adults with locally advanced or metastatic head and neck squamous cell, hepatocellular, melanoma or renal cell carcinoma. Before TCR sequencing, CD4+ and CD8+ T cells were separately sorted from peripheral blood.

This clone was counted a few times. Its antigen is still unknown. Per-nucleotide qualities are absent, and no much larger clonotype sits a single base away. Including cysteine and phenylalanine, the CDR3 has 15 amino acids. Left in the record is the CDR3 DNA by itself, 45 bases read in frame from the first base. Via the germline V gene, CDR1 is MNHNS and CDR2 SASEGT. Trimming accounts for 6 bases at V and 0 bases at J, while the number of junction bases matched to no gene is 7. This TCR was recovered from an adult with an advanced solid tumor such as melanoma, head and neck, liver or kidney cancer. Recombination linked TRBV6-1 to TRBJ1-1; 7 junctional bases match TRBD1. Here the sequenced sample was CD4+ or CD8+ T cells sorted from blood, taken in a trial of the OX40 agonist ivuxolimab. In nucleotides, the sequence is TGTGCCAGCAGAGACCTCAGGGGGGTGAACACTGAAGCTTTCTTT. It specifies CASRDLRGVNTEAFF.